A single sample gave rise to the 19 T cell receptor beta chains below, sequenced in a study of chemoradiotherapy in HPV16-positive cancers. Profiling relied on immunoSEQ multiplex PCR, and the TCRdb table lists in-frame clones only, not all of them. The table has around 13,000 clones, around 71% seen once. The sample was acquired from a patient who underwent chemoradiotherapy. These TCRs come from a human donor with HPV-associated anogenital cancer.

The V gene is TRBV29-1, the J gene TRBJ1-1; D is perhaps TRBD1 (6 bases). Per germline, CDR1 SQVTM and CDR2 ANQGSEA. V was shortened by 4 bases and J by 6 bases, with 21 bases between the two germline ends. The CDR3 sequence is 15 residues long. CDR3 DNA: TGCAGCGTTGCGGGGGTCGCAGGGGCCAAACCTGAAGCTTTCTTT. Its translation is CSVAGVAGAKPEAFF.

In this sample, this clone turned up a few times. The chain carries TRBV6-5 and TRBJ2-1; D remains ambiguous. CDR3 size: 15 residues. CDR1 is MNHEY, CDR2 SVGAGI, per germline. V gave up 8 bases and J gave up 4 bases, with 18 bases separating them. The CDR3 region has the DNA TGTGCCAGCCTAAATATACGCAACGAATACAATGAGCAGTTCTTC. This gives the protein CASLNIRNEYNEQFF.

This chain connects TRBV28 to TRBJ2-5, with TRBD2 matching over 13 bases. The CDR3 loop spans 15 amino acids. The trim removed 4 bases at V and 9 bases at J, leaving 8 bases unmatched. CDR1 MDHEN and CDR2 SYDVKM come from the germline V gene. CDR3 amino acids: CASSSPGTSGEAQYF. Written as DNA, the CDR3 is TGTGCCAGCAGTTCTCCCGGGACTAGCGGGGAGGCCCAGTACTTC.

This clone was picked up a small number of times. CDR3 amino acids: CASSLGSPRLPYEQYF. The CDR3, as DNA: TGTGCCAGCAGCTTAGGTTCCCCACGATTACCCTACGAGCAGTACTTC. J is TRBJ2-7 and V is TRBV11-2; no clear D. Trimming shortened V by 1 base and J by 2 bases, and 15 bases separated the two germline ends. This CDR3 has 16 residues. Germline CDR1 and CDR2: SGHAT and FQNNGV.

This clone was found a few times. The rearrangement joins TRBV5-1 to TRBJ2-4; 10 bases align to TRBD2. From germline, CDR1 is SGHRS and CDR2 YFSETQ. The CDR3 runs 16 residues. V shed 0 bases and J 7 bases; nucleotides not matched to a gene: 7. The CDR3 loop reads CASSLASSGSENIQYF. The CDR3 DNA follows: TGCGCCAGCAGCTTGGCCTCTAGCGGGAGTGAGAACATTCAGTACTTC.

This chain joins TRBV10-3 and TRBJ2-3, with unresolved D. Trimming pared 0 bases from V and 6 bases from J, leaving 4 bases between. The germline V gene encodes CDR1 ENHRY and CDR2 SYGVKD. The CDR3 has 12 residues. For the CDR3, the DNA is TGTGCCATCAGTGAGTCCCCGGATACGCAGTATTTT. It encodes CAISESPDTQYF.

In its sample, this clone was seen once. The V and J genes are TRBV4-2 and TRBJ2-7; no clear D gene. This CDR3 has 13 residues. Per the germline V gene, CDR1 is LGHNA and CDR2 is YNFKEQ. The V end was cut by 4 bases, the J end by 7 bases, with 14 bases between. The CDR3 DNA is TGTGCCAGCAGCCCCTTTCCGGAAGCGGAGCAGTACTTC. Protein product: CASSPFPEAEQYF.

This clone is a singleton in its sample. The chain employs TRBV6-4 and TRBJ2-3; no reliable D call. Germline V CDR1 and CDR2: MRHNA, SNTAGT. Trimming shortened V by 0 bases and J by 2 bases, and 3 bases separated the two germline ends. The CDR3 loop spans 13 amino acids. In DNA form, the CDR3 reads TGTGCCAGCAGTGACTCGACCACAGATACGCAGTATTTT. This translates into CASSDSTTDTQYF.

V usage is TRBV10-3 and J usage is TRBJ2-7; TRBD2 agrees at 12 bases. Unmatched junction bases numbered 3, after V lost 3 bases and J lost 3 bases. The V gene's germline CDR1 is ENHRY and CDR2 SYGVKD. The CDR3 covers 15 residues. DNA for the CDR3: TGTGCCATCAGTGAAGGACTAGCGGGAAGCTACGAGCAGTACTTC. Its translation: CAISEGLAGSYEQYF.

The V call is TRBV30, the J call TRBJ1-1; D is unresolved. In germline, CDR1 is GTSNPN, CDR2 SVGIG (reference sequence). V was pared by 2 bases and J by 8 bases, with 9 bases between. The CDR3 has 11 amino acids. CDR3 in amino acids: CAWSKTPEAFF. CDR3 DNA sequence: TGTGCCTGGAGTAAGACACCGGAAGCTTTCTTT.

A few counts support this clone. The chain couples TRBV10-3 to TRBJ2-1; 8 nucleotides align to TRBD2. The CDR3 is 12 amino acids. Germline V gives CDR1 ENHRY, CDR2 SYGVKD. V trimming: 11 bases; J trimming: 5 bases; junction bases outside the gene matches: 5. The CDR3 DNA reads TGTGCCTCCAGGGGACTAGACAATGAGCAGTTCTTC. Translation: CASRGLDNEQFF.

The rearrangement links TRBV4-1 to TRBJ2-1, with 13 bases aligning to TRBD2. V was pared by 3 bases and J by 2 bases, with 1 base of the junction left unmatched. There are 16 residues in the CDR3. Germline V CDR1 and CDR2: MGHRA, YSYEKL. The CDR3 DNA sequence: TGCGCCAGCAGCCATGGACTAGCGGGGGCCTACAATGAGCAGTTCTTC. It codes for CASSHGLAGAYNEQFF.

This clone was recorded a few times. The rearrangement links TRBV7-8 to TRBJ1-2; 8 nucleotides agree with TRBD1. CDR1 and CDR2 from the germline V gene are SGHVS and FQNEAQ. The CDR3 length is 17 residues. With 2 bases clipped from V and 2 bases from J, the junction kept 10 bases outside the gene matches. In DNA form, the CDR3 reads TGTGCCAGCAGCTTACGGGACAGGCCCCGGGGCAACTATGGCTACACCTTC. Its protein product is CASSLRDRPRGNYGYTF.

The V call is TRBV7-9, the J call TRBJ2-1; no reliable D call. V lost 5 bases and J lost 5, with 4 bases in between. Germline V lookup: CDR1 SEHNR, CDR2 FQNEAQ (reference sequence). CDR3 length equals 11 residues. CDR3 DNA sequence: TGTGCCAGCAGCCACAACAATGAGCAGTTCTTC. It codes for CASSHNNEQFF.

The chain carries TRBV28 and TRBJ2-1; 11 bases fit TRBD2. The CDR3 covers 16 residues. V was pared by 4 bases and J by 4 bases, with 6 bases of the junction left unmatched. Germline CDR1 is MDHEN and CDR2 is SYDVKM. The CDR3 loop reads CASSSIAGGLYNEQFF. CDR3 in DNA: TGTGCCAGCAGTTCCATAGCGGGGGGGCTATACAATGAGCAGTTCTTC.

This rearrangement joins TRBV19 to TRBJ2-7; maybe TRBD2 (6 bases). Per the germline V gene, CDR1 is LNHDA and CDR2 is SQIVND (reference sequence). V gave up 6 bases and J gave up 7 bases, with 19 bases separating them. This CDR3 is built from 14 residues. DNA of the CDR3: TGTGCCAGTAGCATAACCCACGGGAGCGAGGAGCAGTACTTC. It translates to CASSITHGSEEQYF.

The chain employs TRBV6-6 and TRBJ1-1; 9 bases align to TRBD1. With V trimmed by 7 bases and J by 7 bases, 7 bases remained unmatched. This CDR3 is built from 13 residues. Germline V gene lookup returns CDR1 MNHNY and CDR2 SVGAGI (reference sequence). The CDR3 DNA sequence: TGTGCCAGCACCTCAACAGGGGGCTATGAAGCTTTCTTT. Translating gives CASTSTGGYEAFF.

V gene TRBV29-1 combines with J gene TRBJ2-7; D tentatively fits TRBD1 or TRBD2 (6 bases each). The germline V gene has CDR1 SQVTM and CDR2 ANQGSEA. Deletions cut 6 bases from V and 4 bases from J, with 16 bases between. The CDR3 is 13 residues long. CDR3 region: CSVRRDNDYEQYF. The CDR3 coding sequence is TGCAGCGTCCGGCGGGACAATGATTACGAGCAGTACTTC.

V gene TRBV9 combines with J gene TRBJ1-2, with D unclear. This CDR3 spans 15 amino acids. The germline CDR1 and CDR2 sequences are SGDLS and YYNGEE. The ends were cut back, 2 bases at V and 0 bases at J, with 11 bases in the middle. The CDR3 loop reads CASSVGVVANYGYTF. DNA for the CDR3: TGTGCCAGCAGCGTCGGGGTGGTCGCTAACTATGGCTACACCTTC.